This is a list of T cell receptor beta chains from one sample in a study of response to subunit inactivated influenza vaccine. MiXCR, run by TCRdb on the RT-PCR reads, gives a single entry per CDR3 protein. Of 500,000 or so distinct CDR3 sequences in the sample, 15% to 20% were seen once. Here the sequenced sample was CD4+ T cells sorted from PBMCs, taken approximately 25 months after vaccination. These receptor sequences come from a man between 50 and 75 years old who received an inactivated influenza vaccine. Both conserved end residues are part of each CDR3. D genes are given only for firm matches. A clone size is listed for some rows: how often the clone was seen (once, few, many), or a class if it is expanded.

clone size	D gene	V gene	J gene	CDR3 protein	CDR3 DNA
NA	NA	TRBV15	TRBJ1-4	CATSRVGTLKLFF	TGTGCCACCAGCAGAGTGGGCACTTTAAAACTGTTTTTT
NA	NA	TRBV20-1	TRBJ1-2	CSAKLSPIGYTF	TGCAGTGCAAAACTCAGTCCTATTGGCTACACCTTC
few	NA	TRBV7-2	TRBJ2-6	CASSLIGTGANVLTF	TGTGCCAGCAGCTTAATAGGGACTGGGGCCAACGTCCTGACTTTC
once	TRBD1	TRBV30	TRBJ1-1	CAWSTSTGATEAFF	TGTGCCTGGAGTACTTCGACAGGGGCGACTGAAGCTTTCTTT
few	NA	TRBV10-3	TRBJ2-5	CAISELLAETQYF	TGTGCCATCAGTGAGTTGTTAGCGGAGACCCAGTACTTC
NA	NA	TRBV29-1	TRBJ1-2	CSVVIAYGYTF	TGCAGCGTTGTTATTGCCTATGGCTACACCTTC
many	NA	TRBV12-3/TRBV12-4	TRBJ2-5	CASSSRGGETQYF	TGTGCCAGCAGCTCCCGGGGTGGAGAGACCCAGTACTTC
NA	TRBD2	TRBV5-1	TRBJ2-5	CASSSASGKETQYF	TGCGCCAGCAGCTCCGCTAGCGGGAAAGAGACCCAGTACTTC
NA	NA	TRBV5-6	TRBJ2-1	CASSPGLINEQFF	TGTGCCAGCAGCCCTGGGTTAATAAATGAGCAGTTCTTC
many	NA	TRBV20-1	TRBJ2-7	CSASPARDSYEQYF	TGCAGTGCTAGTCCCGCCCGGGACTCTTACGAGCAGTACTTC
few	NA	TRBV20-1	TRBJ1-1	CRALGGRTEAFF	TGCAGAGCCTTGGGGGGACGGACTGAAGCTTTCTTT
NA	NA	TRBV3-1	TRBJ1-2	CASSQDRGRDYGYTF	TGTGCCAGCAGCCAAGACCGGGGGAGAGACTATGGCTACACCTTC
many	NA	TRBV12-3/TRBV12-4	TRBJ1-2	CASSDRGYGYTF	TGTGCCAGCAGCGACCGGGGCTATGGCTACACCTTC
few	NA	TRBV10-3	TRBJ2-7	CAISEPGGISEQYF	TGTGCCATCAGTGAGCCGGGCGGGATATCCGAGCAGTACTTC
few	TRBD2	TRBV4-3	TRBJ2-2	CGSSQDPRLAGHGELFF	TGCGGCAGCAGCCAAGACCCAAGGCTAGCGGGACACGGGGAGCTGTTTTTT
many	NA	TRBV20-1	TRBJ2-1	CSARPTGHHYGEQFF	TGCAGTGCTAGACCAACGGGGCACCACTACGGTGAGCAGTTCTTC
many	NA	TRBV5-1	TRBJ2-7	CASSLGSAGNEQYF	TGCGCCAGCAGCTTGGGGTCGGCAGGGAACGAGCAGTACTTC
few	TRBD1	TRBV5-1	TRBJ2-3	CASSSAGTGRTDTQYF	TGCGCCAGCAGCTCCGCCGGGACAGGGAGGACAGATACGCAGTATTTT
NA	NA	TRBV7-8	TRBJ2-5	CASSPTVIFETQYF	TGTGCCAGCAGCCCGACAGTCATCTTTGAGACCCAGTACTTC
NA	NA	TRBV10-3	TRBJ1-2	CAISDRNKDQNYGYTF	TGTGCCATCAGTGACAGGAACAAAGACCAGAACTATGGCTACACCTTC
NA	NA	TRBV12-3/TRBV12-4	TRBJ2-3	CASSLSGLKADTQYF	TGTGCCAGCAGTTTGTCGGGGTTAAAGGCAGATACGCAGTATTTT
few	NA	TRBV20-1	TRBJ1-5	CSAWAGSPNQPQHF	TGCAGTGCCTGGGCCGGGTCGCCAAATCAGCCCCAGCATTTT
NA	TRBD2	TRBV5-6	TRBJ2-3	CASSFERLAAATDTQYF	TGTGCCAGCAGCTTCGAGCGACTAGCGGCTGCCACAGATACGCAGTATTTT
NA	TRBD1	TRBV9	TRBJ2-3	CASSLGQGAGDTQYF	TGTGCCAGCAGCCTGGGACAGGGGGCTGGAGATACGCAGTATTTT
NA	NA	TRBV5-6	TRBJ2-6	CASSLARPSGANVLTF	TGTGCGAGCAGCTTGGCAAGGCCTTCTGGGGCCAACGTCCTGACTTTC
few	NA	TRBV5-1	TRBJ2-7	CASSLGQSETYEQYF	TGCGCCAGCAGCTTGGGACAGTCAGAAACCTACGAGCAGTACTTC
few	NA	TRBV5-6	TRBJ1-6	CASSRQGHNSPLHF	TGTGCCAGCAGCCGCCAGGGGCATAATTCACCCCTCCACTTT
few	NA	TRBV12-3/TRBV12-4	TRBJ1-5	CASSLASILAGAGQPQHF	TGTGCCAGCAGTTTAGCAAGCATCCTGGCAGGGGCCGGTCAGCCCCAGCATTTT
few	NA	TRBV3-1	TRBJ1-5	CASSQGGFRQPQHF	TGTGCCAGCAGCCAAGGGGGGTTTCGTCAGCCCCAGCATTTT